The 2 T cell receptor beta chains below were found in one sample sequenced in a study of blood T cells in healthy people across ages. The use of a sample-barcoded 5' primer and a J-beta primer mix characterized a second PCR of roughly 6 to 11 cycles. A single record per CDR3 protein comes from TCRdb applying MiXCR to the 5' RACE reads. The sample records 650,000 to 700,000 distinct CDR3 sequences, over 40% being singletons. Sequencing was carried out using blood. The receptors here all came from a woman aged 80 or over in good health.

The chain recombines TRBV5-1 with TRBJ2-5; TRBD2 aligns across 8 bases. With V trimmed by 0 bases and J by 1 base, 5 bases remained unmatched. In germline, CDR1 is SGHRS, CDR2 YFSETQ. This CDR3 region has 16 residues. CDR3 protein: CASSLGGSGGQETQYF. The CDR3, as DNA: TGCGCCAGCAGCTTGGGAGGCAGCGGGGGCCAAGAGACCCAGTACTTC.

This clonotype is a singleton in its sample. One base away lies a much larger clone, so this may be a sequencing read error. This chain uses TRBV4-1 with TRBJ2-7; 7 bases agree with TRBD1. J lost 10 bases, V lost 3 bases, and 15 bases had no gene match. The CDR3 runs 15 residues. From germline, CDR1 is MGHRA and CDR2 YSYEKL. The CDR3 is CASSHLGQAQEIQYF. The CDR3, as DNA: TGCGCCAGCAGCCATTTAGGACAGGCCCAAGAGATCCAGTACTTC.